This entry lists 29 T cell receptor beta chains sequenced from one sample in a study of cytomegalovirus exposure and HLA in healthy donors. Primers: 60 Vbeta forward and 13 Jbeta reverse. Clones were sequenced by immunoSEQ multiplex PCR, and TCRdb holds only the in-frame ones, with some missing. The data contain about 180,000 clones, roughly 80% of them singletons. The sample consisted of PBMCs. Receptors originate from a woman aged 45-65 years in good health and CMV-seronegative.

The rearrangement joins TRBV10-1 to TRBJ2-3, with D hard to call. Trimming pared 3 bases from V and 1 base from J, leaving 8 bases between. The CDR3 consists of 14 residues. From germline, CDR1 is WNHNN and CDR2 SYGVQD (reference sequence). As DNA, the CDR3 is TGCGCCAGCAGTGAAAAGACTCGCACAGATACGCAGTATTTT. It yields the protein CASSEKTRTDTQYF.

This clone was found a few times. The chain combines TRBV6-5 with TRBJ1-2; D may be TRBD1 (6 bases). With 6 bases removed from V and 8 bases from J, the gap between germline ends came to 19 bases. CDR1 is MNHEY, CDR2 SVGAGI, per germline. The CDR3 totals 14 residues. The DNA for the CDR3 is TGTGCCAGCAGGCAAGGACAGCTCGGGGTCGGCTACACCTTC. Translation gives CASRQGQLGVGYTF.

This chain joins TRBV6-1 and TRBJ1-5; TRBD1 might be the D (6 bases). This CDR3 has 16 residues. CDR1 and CDR2 from the germline V gene are MNHNS and SASEGT. Trimming shortened V by 2 bases and J by 1 base, and 12 bases separated the two germline ends. The CDR3 sequence: CASSEFGGLSNQPQHF. The CDR3 DNA sequence: TGTGCCAGCAGTGAATTTGGGGGCTTGAGCAATCAGCCCCAGCATTTT.

The V gene is TRBV9, the J gene TRBJ1-2; weak D call: TRBD1 (6 bases). The germline V gene has CDR1 SGDLS and CDR2 YYNGEE. V was shortened by 10 bases and J by 4 bases, with 17 bases between the two germline ends. This CDR3 comprises 13 residues. As DNA, the CDR3 is TGTGCCTCTGGGGCAGGGGACCTCTATGGCTACACCTTC. Protein product: CASGAGDLYGYTF.

The rearrangement links TRBV19 to TRBJ1-1; 7 nucleotides align to TRBD1. Germline V gene sequence: CDR1 LNHDA, CDR2 SQIVND (reference sequence). The CDR3 contains 16 residues. V trimming: 6 bases; J trimming: 1 base; junction bases outside the gene matches: 11. CDR3 DNA sequence: TGTGCCAGTAGCGGGACCCCGGGACAGCCGAACACTGAAGCTTTCTTT. Translated: CASSGTPGQPNTEAFF.

As regards this clone: This same CDR3 is encoded by further DNA sequences in the sample. The chain employs TRBV5-4 and TRBJ2-5, with TRBD2 as a possible D gene (6 bases). Trimming removed 2 bases from V and 2 bases from J, with 7 bases in between. The length of the CDR3 is 13 residues. Per germline, CDR1 SGHNT and CDR2 YYREEE (reference sequence). For the CDR3, the DNA is TGTGCCAGCAGCTTCGGGGGACAAGAGACCCAGTACTTC. Translated: CASSFGGQETQYF. The full variable domain, with the rest looked up from reference TRBV5-4 and TRBJ2-5, is ETGVTQSPTHLIKTRGQQVTLRCSSQSGHNTVSWYQQALGQGPQFIFQYYREEENGRGNFPPRFSGLQFPNYSSELNVNALELDDSALYLCASSFGGQETQYFGPGTRLLVL.

V is TRBV10-3 and J is TRBJ1-2; unclear D gene. The length of the CDR3 is 13 residues. Per the germline V gene, CDR1 is ENHRY and CDR2 is SYGVKD. Trimming stripped 4 bases from V and 5 bases from J, with 11 bases between. This CDR3 is CAISAYLEYGYTF. The CDR3 region has the DNA TGTGCCATCAGTGCGTATTTAGAGTATGGCTACACCTTC.

CDR3 sequence reads: CASMRAGGGEKLFF. CDR3 in DNA: TGTGCCAGCATGCGAGCGGGGGGAGGTGAAAAACTGTTTTTT. The chain joins TRBV6-6 to TRBJ1-4; a weak D match, TRBD1 (5 bases). The CDR3 is 14 residues long. V shed 7 bases and J shed 7 bases, with 16 bases lying between them. Germline assignment: CDR1 MNHNY and CDR2 SVGAGI (reference sequence).

V and J are TRBV18 and TRBJ1-2; 12 nucleotides line up with TRBD1. V shed 1 base and J 4 bases; nucleotides not matched to a gene: 4. This CDR3 comprises 16 residues. Germline CDR1 reads KGHSH; CDR2 reads LQKENI. The CDR3 coding sequence is TGTGCCAGCTCACCACTGGGGACAGGGGGCCCCTATGGCTACACCTTC. It yields the protein CASSPLGTGGPYGYTF. The complete variable domain, with remaining parts taken from reference TRBV18 and TRBJ1-2, reads NAGVMQNPRHLVRRRGQEARLRCSPMKGHSHVYWYRQLPEEGLKFMVYLQKENIIDESGMPKERFSAEFPKEGPSILRIQQVVRGDSAAYFCASSPLGTGGPYGYTFGSGTRLTVV.

The genes are TRBV27 and TRBJ2-1; TRBD2 matches 12 bases. The CDR3 totals 18 residues. After removal of 7 bases from V and 8 bases from J, the junction contained 18 bases not matched to a gene. Germline V gives CDR1 MNHEY, CDR2 SMNVEV (reference sequence). The CDR3, as DNA: TGTGCCAGCACCCGATTGGTCCCTAGCGGGGGGGGTGGGTATGAGCAGTTCTTC. It is translated as CASTRLVPSGGGGYEQFF.

The V gene is TRBV6-6, the J gene TRBJ1-5, with 12 bases lining up with TRBD1. Per germline, CDR1 MNHNY and CDR2 SVGAGI (reference sequence). With 7 bases clipped from V and 9 bases from J, the junction kept 13 bases outside the gene matches. This CDR3 spans 16 amino acids. This CDR3 reads CASTPPGQGALGPQHF. CDR3 DNA sequence: TGTGCCAGCACCCCCCCGGGACAGGGGGCCCTGGGGCCCCAGCATTTT.

The chain is built from TRBV5-5 and TRBJ2-1; 8 bases are a match to TRBD2. This CDR3 region has 14 residues. V lost 4 bases, J lost 7 bases, and 7 bases stayed unmatched. Germline V gene lookup returns CDR1 SGHKS and CDR2 YYEKEE (reference sequence). The chain's CDR3 is CASSASGYLNEQFF. The CDR3 nucleotides are TGTGCCAGCAGCGCTAGCGGGTACCTTAATGAGCAGTTCTTC.

The chain carries TRBV27 and TRBJ1-6; the D is unclear. CDR1 is MNHEY and CDR2 is SMNVEV in the germline V gene (reference sequence). Trimming pared 6 bases from V and 13 bases from J, leaving 25 bases between. CDR3 length equals 16 residues. CDR3: CASSPESIRTFRPLHF. DNA of the CDR3: TGTGCCAGCAGCCCCGAGAGTATCAGGACTTTTAGGCCCCTCCACTTT.

V and J are TRBV7-6 and TRBJ2-5; D gene ambiguous. The germline V gene has CDR1 SGHVS and CDR2 FNYEAQ. Trimming shortened V by 4 bases and J by 5 bases, and 17 bases separated the two germline ends. The CDR3 contains 15 residues. The CDR3 bases are TGTGCCAGCAGCTCAATGGAGTCCTTTGTGGAGACCCAGTACTTC. It specifies CASSSMESFVETQYF.

CDR3 in amino acids: CASSSRTGMGYNEQFF. As DNA, the CDR3 is TGTGCCAGCAGTTCCAGGACAGGTATGGGGTACAATGAGCAGTTCTTC. The genes are TRBV6-5 and TRBJ2-1, with 7 bases matching TRBD1. The CDR3 has 16 residues. The V gene end was trimmed by 4 bases and the J gene end by 4 bases; junction bases not matched to a gene: 10. CDR1 and CDR2 from the germline V gene are MNHEY and SVGAGI.

The chain employs TRBV11-2 and TRBJ2-5; 8 bases map to TRBD2. V shed 5 bases and J 4 bases; nucleotides not matched to a gene: 6. This CDR3 is 14 amino acids long. Per germline, CDR1 SGHAT and CDR2 FQNNGV. For the CDR3, the DNA is TGTGCCAGCAGCGATCGACTAGCGAGAGAGACCCAGTACTTC. Translation: CASSDRLARETQYF. The variable domain in full, with the rest retrieved from reference TRBV11-2 and TRBJ2-5, is EAGVAQSPRYKIIEKRQSVAFWCNPISGHATLYWYQQILGQGPKLLIQFQNNGVVDDSQLPKDRFSAERLKGVDSTLKIQPAKLEDSAVYLCASSDRLARETQYFGPGTRLLVL.

This chain links TRBV7-9 with TRBJ2-7, with 8 nucleotides matching TRBD1. The CDR3 extends over 14 amino acids. V was clipped by 1 base and J by 6 bases; unmatched bases: 5. The germline V gene has CDR1 SEHNR and CDR2 FQNEAQ (reference sequence). The CDR3 is CASSLGQGASEQYF. CDR3 coding DNA: TGTGCCAGCAGCTTAGGTCAGGGGGCGTCCGAGCAGTACTTC.

J is TRBJ2-1 and V is TRBV4-2, with a tentative D call TRBD2 (7 bases). V dropped 1 base and J dropped 4 bases, with 20 bases sitting between them. The CDR3 contains 18 residues. Looked up from germline, CDR1 is LGHNA and CDR2 is YNFKEQ. The CDR3 is CASSQVFSGGEIYNEQFF. The CDR3 DNA reads TGTGCCAGCAGCCAAGTGTTTTCGGGGGGCGAAATTTACAATGAGCAGTTCTTC.

V gene TRBV7-8 combines with J gene TRBJ2-7; weak D call: TRBD2 (6 bases). From germline, CDR1 is SGHVS and CDR2 FQNEAQ. Trimming removed 3 bases at V and 0 bases at J, with 15 bases between. The CDR3 is made up of 16 amino acids. In DNA, the CDR3 is TGTGCCAGCAGCTTGGCGGGACGGGTGAGCTCCTACGAGCAGTACTTC. Protein sequence: CASSLAGRVSSYEQYF.

The rearrangement joins TRBV6-5 to TRBJ2-5; TRBD2 matches at 10 bases. With 6 bases clipped from V and 1 base from J, the junction kept 5 bases outside the gene matches. CDR1 MNHEY and CDR2 SVGAGI come from the germline V gene. The CDR3 contains 15 residues. CDR3: CASRALAGLQETQYF. CDR3 bases: TGTGCCAGCAGGGCACTAGCGGGGCTCCAAGAGACCCAGTACTTC.

The chain is built from TRBV7-2 and TRBJ2-3; the match to TRBD2 covers 8 bases. V lost 5 bases and J lost 2; bases outside the gene matches: 6. Germline CDR1 and CDR2: SGHTA and FQGNSA. The CDR3 covers 15 residues. The CDR3 DNA reads TGTGCCAGCAGCATCCGGGGGGGTGACACAGATACGCAGTATTTT. As protein: CASSIRGGDTDTQYF.

The chain links TRBV7-2 to TRBJ1-1, with a tentative D call TRBD1 (6 bases). Between the trimmed V and J ends, which lost 6 bases and 11 bases, there was a span of 22 bases. The germline V gene has CDR1 SGHTA and CDR2 FQGNSA. The CDR3 sequence is 14 residues long. The DNA for the CDR3 is TGTGCCAGCAGGCGGGAGGAGGGGGGCCGAAACGCTTTCTTT. Encoded protein: CASRREEGGRNAFF. The whole variable domain, filled in from reference TRBV7-2 and TRBJ1-1, reads GAGVSQSPSNKVTEKGKDVELRCDPISGHTALYWYRQSLGQGLEFLIYFQGNSAPDKSGLPSDRFSAERTGGSVSTLTIQRTQQEDSAVYLCASRREEGGRNAFFGQGTRLTVV.

The chain recombines TRBV9 with TRBJ2-3, with 7 positions matching TRBD1. The germline V gene has CDR1 SGDLS and CDR2 YYNGEE. Unmatched junction bases numbered 19, after V lost 2 bases and J lost 4 bases. This CDR3 has 19 amino acids. The CDR3 nucleotides are TGTGCCAGCAGCGTCTCCGGGACAGCGGCACGGACGGGCCCAGATACGCAGTATTTT. It is translated as CASSVSGTAARTGPDTQYF.

J is TRBJ2-5 and V is TRBV27, with 14 bases matching TRBD2. Germline loops: CDR1 MNHEY, CDR2 SMNVEV (reference sequence). The V and J ends lost 4 bases and 5 bases, in that order; junction bases with no gene match: 6. The CDR3 extends over 16 amino acids. The CDR3 coding sequence is TGTGCCAGCAGTTCCCGGACTAGCGGGGGGCTTGAGACCCAGTACTTC. It codes for CASSSRTSGGLETQYF.

The gene calls are TRBV10-2 and TRBJ2-1; 10 bases agree with TRBD2. This CDR3 contains 14 residues. J gave up 6 bases and V 4 bases, and 3 bases lay outside the gene matches. Germline assignment: CDR1 WSHSY and CDR2 SAAADI. CDR3 residues: CASSVKREGNEQFF. The CDR3 nucleotides are TGCGCCAGCAGTGTTAAGCGGGAGGGCAATGAGCAGTTCTTC.

The rearrangement uses TRBV13 and TRBJ2-7; 7 nucleotides match TRBD1. The CDR3 runs 15 residues. Germline values: CDR1 PRHDT, CDR2 FYEKMQ (reference sequence). The trim removed 0 bases at V and 4 bases at J, leaving 6 bases unmatched. CDR3 loop: CASSLGLRQGYEQYF. The CDR3 region has the DNA TGTGCCAGCAGCTTAGGCCTAAGACAGGGTTACGAGCAGTACTTC. Together with reference TRBV13 and TRBJ2-7, the CDR3 gives the full variable domain: AAGVIQSPRHLIKEKRETATLKCYPIPRHDTVYWYQQGPGQDPQFLISFYEKMQSDKGSIPDRFSAQQFSDYHSELNMSSLELGDSALYFCASSLGLRQGYEQYFGPGTRLTVT.

This clone was observed a single time. The chain joins TRBV19 to TRBJ1-5; 7 positions agree with TRBD1. Germline V gives CDR1 LNHDA, CDR2 SQIVND (reference sequence). V shed 5 bases, J shed 0 bases, and the junction held 7 bases outside the gene matches. This CDR3 is 16 amino acids long. The CDR3 coding sequence is TGTGCCAGTAGTGCCACTTACAGGGGTAGCAATCAGCCCCAGCATTTT. This sequence encodes CASSATYRGSNQPQHF.

The genes are TRBV6-5 and TRBJ2-5, with 7 bases aligning to TRBD1. The germline V gene encodes CDR1 MNHEY and CDR2 SVGAGI. The CDR3 length is 15 residues. V dropped 0 bases and J dropped 0; count of bases not matched to a gene: 1. The CDR3 nucleotides are TGTGCCAGCAGTTACTCAGGGGGCCACCAAGAGACCCAGTACTTC. It is translated as CASSYSGGHQETQYF.

This chain connects TRBV19 to TRBJ1-5; D unresolved. CDR1 is LNHDA and CDR2 is SQIVND in the germline V gene (reference sequence). V was shortened by 8 bases and J by 3 bases, with 8 bases between the two germline ends. CDR3 length equals 12 residues. CDR3 nucleotides: TGTGCCAGTGGGCCGCACAATCAGCCCCAGCATTTT. Encoded protein: CASGPHNQPQHF.